A single sample is the source of the 2 T cell receptor beta chains below, sequenced in a study of chemoradiotherapy in HPV16-positive cancers. Clones were read by immunoSEQ multiplex PCR, and TCRdb kept only the in-frame ones, dropping some. The sample lists around 68,000 clones, roughly 90% occurring once. Sequences were derived from blood, sampled from a patient who underwent chemoradiotherapy. These receptors all come from a human donor with HPV-associated anogenital cancer.

V usage is TRBV5-6 and J usage is TRBJ1-5, with 9 bases aligning to TRBD1. The junction had 8 bases not matched to a gene; V was cut back by 4 bases and J by 0 bases. Germline V gives CDR1 SGHDT, CDR2 YYEEEE. There are 17 residues in the CDR3. The CDR3 DNA reads TGTGCCAGCAGCGTCAGGACAGGGGCGATTAGCAATCAGCCCCAGCATTTT. The encoded protein is CASSVRTGAISNQPQHF.

This chain uses TRBV21-1 with TRBJ2-1; the D call TRBD2 from the table was never checked on the DNA. TRBV21-1 counts as a pseudogene. The CDR3 is 14 amino acids. DNA for the CDR3: TGTGCCGACCCTTGGACTAGCGCCGACAATGAGCAGTTCTTC. This translates into CADPWTSADNEQFF.